The clone carrying this T cell receptor beta chain was found once. Per the study methods: Amplification with reference gene primers provided the estimates of nucleated cell counts. Here immunoSEQ multiplex PCR was the method, and the copy in TCRdb shows in-frame clones only, minus some. The DNA was the basis for D and trimming; V, J and clone size are from that table. The sample includes about 180,000 clones, about nine tenths of them seen just once. Between the trimmed V and J ends, which lost 4 bases and 6 bases, there was a span of 16 bases. Germline CDR1 reads LNHDA; CDR2 reads SQIVND (reference sequence). This CDR3 contains 14 residues. This sample is part of a study of blood T cell repertoires in COVID-19. The wider study: COVID-19 samples, acute and convalescent, were from the United States, Italy and Spain. Sources were T cells, B-cell-depleted T cells, or PBMCs; the material itself was cDNA or gDNA.

The TCR sequence derives from a man younger than 35 who had recovered from COVID-19. The source material was peripheral blood. V and J are TRBV19 and TRBJ2-7, with a possible D match to TRBD2 (6 bases). The CDR3 sequence: CASSTGLLPSEQYF. The CDR3 DNA follows: TGTGCCAGTAGTACGGGACTCCTCCCCTCCGAGCAGTACTTC. Filled out from reference TRBV19 and TRBJ2-7, the complete variable domain reads DGGITQSPKYLFRKEGQNVTLSCEQNLNHDAMYWYRQDPGQGLRLIYYSQIVNDFQKGDIAEGYSVSREKKESFPLTVTSAQKNPTAFYLCASSTGLLPSEQYFGPGTRLTVT.